This T cell receptor (beta chain) was profiled in a study of shared clonotypes between healthy human individuals. Study-wide background: Donor ages ranged 18 to 49 years: a couple of women, a few men.

How the authors handled the data: ImmunoSEQ gave junction-only sequences without quality scores, so filtering differed. Assay: immunoSEQ multiplex PCR; the TCRdb copy retains only in-frame clones and omits some. For V, J and clone size, that table is used; D and trimming come from the DNA. The sample consists of about 480,000 clones, 70% to 80% of them appearing once. This TCR derives from a woman aged 40-49 years in good health. Some clones in this sample may be carry-over from other donors' samples. The sample comprised PBMCs.

CDR3: CASEGGITEAFF. For the CDR3, the DNA is TGTGCCAGCGAGGGGGGGATCACTGAAGCTTTCTTT. The chain uses TRBV2 and TRBJ1-1, with D perhaps matching TRBD1 (6 bases). The CDR3 extends over 12 amino acids. Germline V gene data show CDR1 as SNHLY and CDR2 as FYNNEI. V dropped 8 bases and J dropped 4 bases, with 11 bases sitting between them.